The next 24 T cell receptor beta chains were all read from a single sample in a study of blood T cell repertoires in COVID-19. This table comes from immunoSEQ multiplex PCR, and its TCRdb copy is limited to in-frame clones, with some not included. The data contain about 220,000 clones, over 70% of them singletons. Sequencing was carried out using peripheral blood. The source of these receptors is a woman between 70 and 85 years old with acute or convalescent COVID-19.

The chain has TRBV19 and TRBJ2-1; tentative D call: TRBD2 (6 bases). CDR1 LNHDA and CDR2 SQIVND come from the germline V gene (reference sequence). The CDR3 is 16 residues long. V was pared by 10 bases and J by 2 bases, with 21 bases between. As DNA, the CDR3 is TGTGCCACCCAATCCCTGGTAGCGGAGGCCTACAATGAGCAGTTCTTC. Amino acid sequence: CATQSLVAEAYNEQFF.

The gene calls are TRBV29-1 and TRBJ1-1; tentatively, D is TRBD1 (6 bases). The germline V gene has CDR1 SQVTM and CDR2 ANQGSEA. CDR3 length: 13 residues. V lost 6 bases and J 3 bases, leaving 14 bases between the germline ends. The CDR3 sequence: CSVHRERDTEAFF. CDR3 bases: TGCAGCGTCCACAGGGAAAGGGACACTGAAGCTTTCTTT.

The chain joins TRBV6-1 to TRBJ2-1, with 8 bases fitting TRBD1. Germline-derived CDR1 and CDR2 are MNHNS and SASEGT. V lost 5 bases and J lost 9; bases outside the gene matches: 9. This CDR3 region has 14 residues. DNA of the CDR3: TGTGCCAGCAGTCAACAGGGGGTTGGAGCTGAGCAGTTCTTC. Protein: CASSQQGVGAEQFF.

V and J are TRBV30 and TRBJ1-3; a possible D gene is TRBD1 (6 bases). The V end was cut by 3 bases, the J end by 3 bases, with 12 bases between. From germline, CDR1 is GTSNPN and CDR2 SVGIG (reference sequence). This CDR3 region has 14 residues. The CDR3 protein is CAWRTQGSGNTIYF. CDR3 in DNA: TGTGCCTGGAGAACCCAGGGGAGTGGAAACACCATATATTTT.

This chain links TRBV15 with TRBJ2-7; TRBD2 might be the D (5 bases). The CDR3 runs 15 residues. V dropped 1 base and J dropped 0 bases, with 10 bases sitting between them. Germline assignment: CDR1 LNHNV and CDR2 YYDKDF (reference sequence). The CDR3 region has the DNA TGTGCCACCAGCAGAGGAACGGGGTACTCCTACGAGCAGTACTTC. It is translated as CATSRGTGYSYEQYF.

This rearrangement joins TRBV6-5 to TRBJ2-3; D is unresolved. V dropped 2 bases and J dropped 6 bases, with 3 bases sitting between them. The CDR3 has 11 residues. Per germline, CDR1 MNHEY and CDR2 SVGAGI. Here the CDR3 reads CASSYGDTQYF. The CDR3 nucleotides are TGTGCCAGCAGTTACGGCGATACGCAGTATTTT.

This chain connects TRBV18 to TRBJ2-7; tentatively, D is TRBD1 (5 bases). V was cut by 0 bases and J by 11 bases, with 14 bases left in between. CDR1 is KGHSH and CDR2 is LQKENI in the germline V gene. The CDR3 has 13 amino acids. CDR3 loop: CASSPPGEEQEYF. The CDR3 DNA reads as TGTGCCAGCTCACCACCGGGCGAGGAACAGGAGTACTTC.

The chain has TRBV4-1 and TRBJ2-1; 12 bases are a match to TRBD2. Germline CDR1 reads MGHRA; CDR2 reads YSYEKL. Trimming cost V 4 bases and J 2 bases; bases outside gene matches: 15. CDR3 length equals 20 residues. CDR3 protein: CASSPFFLAGGLYTYNEQFF. CDR3 DNA sequence: TGCGCCAGCAGCCCCTTCTTCCTAGCGGGGGGGCTATACACCTACAATGAGCAGTTCTTC.

V usage is TRBV14 and J usage is TRBJ2-5, with a tentative D call TRBD1 (6 bases). V was trimmed by 1 base and J by 4 bases, leaving 13 bases between them. The CDR3 length is 15 residues. Per the germline V gene, CDR1 is SGHDN and CDR2 is FVKESK. In nucleotides, the CDR3 is TGTGCCAGCAGCCAAGGGACCACCAGGGGAGAGACCCAGTACTTC. Its protein product is CASSQGTTRGETQYF.

The chain is built from TRBV5-1 and TRBJ2-5, with a tentative D call TRBD2 (6 bases). CDR1 is SGHRS, CDR2 YFSETQ, per germline. Between the trimmed V and J ends, which lost 3 bases and 5 bases, there was a span of 23 bases. The length of the CDR3 is 17 residues. CDR3 residues: CASSSGSMKAGRETQYF. The CDR3 coding sequence is TGCGCCAGCAGCTCCGGGAGCATGAAGGCGGGGAGGGAGACCCAGTACTTC.

The genes are TRBV30 and TRBJ2-3; D might be TRBD2 (6 bases). V lost 3 bases to trimming and J lost 0 bases, with 16 bases between them. CDR1 and CDR2 from the germline V gene are GTSNPN and SVGIG (reference sequence). The CDR3 length is 16 residues. CDR3 amino acids: CAWSTGLDFSTDTQYF. The CDR3, as DNA: TGTGCCTGGAGCACGGGACTGGATTTTAGCACAGATACGCAGTATTTT.

The chain couples TRBV10-3 to TRBJ2-3, with D perhaps TRBD1 (6 bases). This CDR3 contains 16 residues. The V end was cut by 0 bases, the J end by 3 bases, with 13 bases between. Germline lookup yields CDR1 ENHRY and CDR2 SYGVKD. The CDR3: CAISESVTQGTDTQYF. DNA for the CDR3: TGTGCCATCAGTGAGTCGGTCACTCAGGGGACAGATACGCAGTATTTT.

This sequence joins TRBV27 and TRBJ2-5; 9 positions match TRBD1. After removal of 6 bases from V and 6 bases from J, the junction contained 11 bases not matched to a gene. Germline CDR1 and CDR2: MNHEY and SMNVEV (reference sequence). The CDR3 has 15 residues. The CDR3: CASSSGTGWTKTQYF. CDR3 sequence (DNA): TGTGCCAGCAGCTCGGGGACAGGGTGGACGAAGACCCAGTACTTC.

To note about this clone: Other DNA variants within this sample encode the same CDR3. This chain uses TRBV6-2 or TRBV6-3 with TRBJ1-4; TRBD1 agrees at 8 bases. Germline CDR1 reads MNHEY; CDR2 reads SVGEGT. There are 15 residues in the CDR3. Unmatched junction bases numbered 7, after V lost 4 bases and J lost 6 bases. The CDR3 here is CASSSAGTGDEKLFF. The CDR3 region has the DNA TGTGCCAGCAGTTCTGCCGGGACAGGAGATGAAAAACTGTTTTTT.

The chain uses TRBV10-3 and TRBJ1-5; a weak D match, TRBD1 (5 bases). Germline V lookup: CDR1 ENHRY, CDR2 SYGVKD. The CDR3 runs 12 residues. Trimming stripped 8 bases from V and 5 bases from J, with 10 bases between. DNA of the CDR3: TGTGCCATCGGGGGAGGGGATCAGCCCCAGCATTTT. Its translation: CAIGGGDQPQHF.

The chain couples TRBV24-1 to TRBJ2-1; 10 bases fit TRBD2. CDR1 is KGHDR, CDR2 SFDVKD, per germline. This CDR3 region has 15 residues. After removal of 6 bases from V and 3 bases from J, the junction contained 4 bases not matched to a gene. The CDR3 reads CATSQPSGGYNEQFF. CDR3 DNA sequence: TGTGCCACCAGTCAACCTAGCGGGGGCTACAATGAGCAGTTCTTC.

This sequence joins TRBV6-5 and TRBJ1-1, with TRBD1 identical over 10 bases. Trimming at V came to 0 bases and at J to 8 bases, leaving 6 bases not matched to a gene. CDR3 size: 15 residues. Germline V gene lookup returns CDR1 MNHEY and CDR2 SVGAGI. This CDR3 reads CASSYSGQGGEEAFF. CDR3 bases: TGTGCCAGCAGTTACTCCGGACAGGGGGGAGAAGAAGCTTTCTTT.

The gene calls are TRBV10-2 and TRBJ2-7; 9 bases map to TRBD1. The CDR3 runs 15 residues. Germline-derived CDR1 and CDR2 are WSHSY and SAAADI. Unmatched junction bases numbered 5, after V lost 0 bases and J lost 5 bases. CDR3 sequence reads: CASSESGTGYDEQYF. The CDR3 nucleotides read TGCGCCAGCAGTGAGTCCGGGACAGGGTATGACGAGCAGTACTTC.

The chain is built from TRBV4-2 and TRBJ2-5, with 13 bases aligning to TRBD2. CDR3 size: 18 residues. V lost 4 bases and J lost 6; bases outside the gene matches: 14. Germline CDR1 is LGHNA and CDR2 is YNFKEQ. The CDR3 sequence: CASSLGLAGEPHMKTQYF. CDR3 sequence (DNA): TGTGCCAGCAGCCTCGGACTAGCGGGGGAGCCCCATATGAAGACCCAGTACTTC.

The chain carries TRBV7-2 and TRBJ2-7; TRBD1 aligns across 10 bases. V shed 6 bases, J shed 3 bases, and the junction held 8 bases outside the gene matches. The germline V gene has CDR1 SGHTA and CDR2 FQGNSA. The CDR3 runs 15 residues. The CDR3 here is CASRYGTGVLYEQYF. The CDR3 DNA reads as TGTGCCAGCAGATACGGGACAGGGGTCCTCTACGAGCAGTACTTC.

The chain links TRBV7-9 to TRBJ2-7; TRBD1 is a possible D gene (6 bases). Germline lookup yields CDR1 SEHNR and CDR2 FQNEAQ (reference sequence). The CDR3 loop spans 15 amino acids. V lost 5 bases, J lost 6 bases, and 20 bases lay in between. CDR3 sequence reads: CASSVRDIGSSEQYF. CDR3 coding DNA: TGTGCCAGCAGCGTACGGGACATTGGGTCGTCCGAGCAGTACTTC.

The chain's CDR3 is CASSSTTGLYTF. The CDR3 nucleotides are TGTGCCAGCAGTTCAACTACAGGGCTTTACACCTTC. The chain employs TRBV6-5 and TRBJ1-2, with a tentative D call TRBD1 (6 bases). The CDR3 extends over 12 amino acids. V lost 4 bases and J lost 11, with 14 bases in between. From germline, CDR1 is MNHEY and CDR2 SVGAGI.

The chain combines TRBV6-5 with TRBJ1-3; the D gene is possibly TRBD1 (5 bases). The CDR3 runs to 15 residues. V gave up 4 bases and J gave up 16 bases, with 26 bases separating them. Germline CDR1 reads MNHEY; CDR2 reads SVGAGI. The CDR3 spells CASSSATGGGERPYF. The DNA of the CDR3 is TGTGCCAGCAGTTCAGCGACCGGCGGGGGAGAGAGACCCTATTTT.

The J gene is TRBJ2-1, the V gene TRBV7-2; 11 bases align to TRBD2. There are 15 residues in the CDR3. The germline gives CDR1 SGHTA, CDR2 FQGNSA. The ends lost 6 bases at V and 7 bases at J; junction bases unmatched: 8. The CDR3 protein is CASRQLAGALNEQFF. CDR3 sequence (DNA): TGTGCCAGCAGGCAACTAGCGGGGGCCCTTAATGAGCAGTTCTTC.